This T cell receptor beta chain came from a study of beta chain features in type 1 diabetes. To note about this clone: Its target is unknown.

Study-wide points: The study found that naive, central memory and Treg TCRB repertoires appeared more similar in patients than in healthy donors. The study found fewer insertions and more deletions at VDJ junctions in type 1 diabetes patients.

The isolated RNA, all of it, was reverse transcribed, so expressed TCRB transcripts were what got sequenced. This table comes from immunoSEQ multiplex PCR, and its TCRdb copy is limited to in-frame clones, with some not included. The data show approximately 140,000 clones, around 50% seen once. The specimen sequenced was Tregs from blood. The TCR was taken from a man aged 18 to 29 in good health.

The DNA of the CDR3 is TGTGCCAGCAGTTGGACAGGGTTCAATCAGCCCCAGCATTTT. Protein sequence: CASSWTGFNQPQHF. The chain employs TRBV6-6 and TRBJ1-5; 8 bases align to TRBD1. The CDR3 totals 14 residues. Germline CDR1 and CDR2: MNHNY and SVGAGI (reference sequence). J gave up 3 bases and V 4 bases, and 2 bases lay outside the gene matches.